This note documents a single T cell receptor beta chain sequence. This clone was seen a few times. No cognate antigen has been identified for it. No quality values exist for individual bases; no much larger clone is one base distant. In total, over 600 healthy bone marrow donors made up the cohort. At the time of sampling, all cohort members were nominally healthy, though unrecorded immune exposures were likely present. The donor tested CMV seropositive and was one of the 289 seropositive cohort members. Each donor provided a peripheral blood sample, and peripheral blood mononuclear cells were used for TCR beta sequencing. Genomic DNA was extracted from the blood cell samples with the Qiagen DNeasy Blood Extraction Kit. The library was produced with the immunoSEQ multiplex PCR assay. The multiplex PCR relied on a mix of 60 forward primers for TCR Vbeta segments and 13 reverse primers for TCR Jbeta segments. The CDR3 region of rearranged TCR beta genes was amplified from genomic DNA with a multiplex PCR assay. Amplified TCR beta libraries were sequenced as 87-base-pair reads on the Illumina HiSeq System. On the study's bioinformatics: A later analysis tallied around 82 million unique TCR beta chains across the roughly 610 repertoires, and about 10 million of those chains were shared by two or more donors. A nearest-neighbor algorithm error-corrected the raw reads and collapsed the reads into unique sequences, merging closely related sequences to remove PCR and sequencing errors. To assign V, D and J gene segments, CDR3 sequences were aligned to IMGT reference sequences. For a sequence to be retained, a match of at least six nucleotides to both a V gene segment and a J gene segment was required. Rearrangements were classified as productive when the CDR3 lacked stop codons and remained in frame with V and J, and all other rearrangements were classified as non-productive. CDR3 was defined according to IMGT convention as the region running from the second conserved V-encoded cysteine to the conserved J-encoded phenylalanine. Sequences without an unambiguous match to a single V gene segment were excluded from the earlier analysis of a few hundred of the donors. An earlier analysis of a few hundred of the donors called V segments functional above 56.7% productive rearrangements and segregating when the between-donor standard deviation exceeded 5%. A statistical classification framework was built to diagnose cytomegalovirus status from the catalog of TCR beta chain sequences. A later analysis assigned V and J genes by comparing TCR nucleotide sequences with IMGT/GENE-DB human TR gene sequences. In a later analysis, CDR3 sequences and most-parsimonious VDJ recombination scenarios were assigned using the TCRdist pipeline. In a later analysis, each TCR beta chain was defined by its CDR3 amino acid sequence together with its V-gene family, and reads without a unique V-gene family were excluded. As a way to deal with suspected cross-contamination and a sequencing artifact, a later analysis dropped hundreds of nucleotide sequences that were highly shared and had low generation probability. In a later analysis, a clonal expansion index was calculated for each public chain from normalized within-repertoire ranks of inferred template counts. A later analysis computed generation probabilities with a VDJ recombination model fitted to out-of-frame rearrangements, and checked the results against IGoR. In a later analysis, hypergeometric tests were used to score TCR-TCR, TCR-HLA and TCR-CMV co-occurrence, with a repertoire-size bias correction applied to TCR pairs. False discovery rates were estimated in a later analysis by permuting HLA or CMV assignments 20 times. A later analysis grouped co-occurring TCRs with DBSCAN, adding TCRdist sequence similarity when clustering within HLA-allele-positive subsets. For co-occurrence clustering, repertoires with fewer than 30,000 or more than 120,000 public chains were excluded, along with five or six repertoires with anomalous nucleotide sharing. TCRdb provides this immuneACCESS table in a form limited to in-frame rearrangements. Some clones are lacking; in checked studies, under half of them reflect an unresolved V gene, and why the rest are absent is not known. That table supplies the V and J calls and clone size; D and trimming were determined from the DNA. The sample has about 230,000 clones on record, 77% of them singletons. The top ten clonotypes cover around 2.8% of the sample.

This entry is derived from a study of cytomegalovirus exposure and HLA in healthy donors (TCRdb year 2017). A note on the overall study: An earlier analysis of some 550 of the donors reported 250 to 300 Gb of sequence data and 117 million unique TCR beta sequences from about 179 million T cells. Typing coverage differed by locus: A, B, C, DRB1 and DQB1 were typed in roughly 620-630 donors, DQA1 in 522, DPA1 in around 580, and DPB1 in 400 to 480. Across 300 to 400 genotyped donors of the cohort, an average of roughly 250,000 unique TCR beta nucleotide sequences per donor were sequenced, and around 19% of those sequences were non-productive. The study aimed to test whether signatures of past pathogen exposure could be identified by cataloging public T cell receptors. The study used immunosequencing to profile the T cell repertoires of 666 subjects and linked those repertoires to cytomegalovirus serostatus. To predict cytomegalovirus infection status, the study combined high-throughput TCR immunosequencing, statistical association of individual TCRs with disease status, and machine learning. An early release that covered roughly 600 HLA-typed donors contained approximately 300 gigabases of sequencing data and roughly 84 million unique TCR sequences. All discovery cohort repertoires had been generated using a single sequencing platform. Among the roughly 380 genotyped donors, approximately 76% belonged to the genetic ancestry cluster associated with self-reported Caucasian donors. A later genetic analysis took genome-wide SNP genotypes for 398 of the 666 donors and used that subset as a discovery cohort. In an earlier analysis of 587 of the donors, high-throughput TCR beta sequencing was used to judge whether each TCR beta V gene segment behaved as functional or pseudogenic. HLA typing included class I and class II loci at four-digit resolution. In the later analysis, no new phenotypic data were used to find candidate immune exposures; instead, reliance was placed on TCR beta sequences and their occurrence across donors. Donor age, sex, ethnicity and CMV serostatus were compiled together with the repertoire data. Along with the 666-subject first cohort, a separate validation cohort of over a hundred different subjects was used. Roughly five DR-DQ haplotypes were treated as single units for association and clustering because of strong linkage in the cohort. A later analysis re-examined previously published TCR beta repertoires from just over 650 donors and added high-resolution HLA genotyping to investigate patterns of TCR occurrence. Results the study describes overall, beyond this receptor: Only TCR beta chains were sequenced in this cohort, and the absence of alpha or paired-chain data limited detectable features. In a later analysis, HLA-associated TCR beta chains were found to be more clonally expanded and to have lower generation probabilities than equally common non-associated chains. Because HLA typing was missing for some donors at each locus, association tests included only the typed subset. Specific HLA alleles were associated with 16,951 TCR beta sequences at a false discovery rate of 0.05 in a later analysis. Most TCR sequences were seen in very few donors, while some public TCRs were found in many individuals. A later genetic analysis reported fewer N-insertions in productive TCRs among donors in an Asian-associated ancestry cluster than the roughly 700-donor mean. Three of the identified cytomegalovirus-associated TCR beta chains were confirmed in vitro to be specific for cytomegalovirus antigens. Presence/absence analyses assumed roughly uniform sequencing depth across donors, an assumption that may not hold. In a later analysis, most CMV-associated TCR beta chains were found to appear HLA-restricted, with HLA associations seemingly driven largely by CMV exposure. According to the authors, the approach could potentially be generalized to other disease states and immunological phenotypes. When HLA alleles, especially DR and DQ, strongly co-occurred, TCR associations were difficult to assign to individual alleles. A later genetic analysis associated a missense DCLRE1C variant with V-gene and J-gene trimming of TCR beta chains, and an independent cohort replicated the association. Because the 87-base-pair reads could not distinguish some IMGT-functional V segments, including TRBV6-2 and TRBV6-3, those segments were excluded. Over 15 rarely observed V segments, including chromosome 9 orphons, were excluded from the earlier analysis of some 590 of the donors because counts were too low. The classifier was reported to diagnose cytomegalovirus status with high specificity and sensitivity in both the original cohort and the validation cohort. In a later analysis, several top co-occurrence clusters were reported to appear linked to parvovirus B19, influenza, CMV and Epstein-Barr virus. CMV serostatus was the only immune exposure information available for the cohort. A further reported finding was that TCR beta sequences accurately predicted the HLA-A and HLA-B alleles for most subjects in the first cohort. In the study, 164 TCR beta chains were listed as associated with cytomegalovirus. In an earlier analysis of roughly 560 of the donors, most TCR beta V segments were observed in productive rearrangements about 87% or about 30% of the time, broadly matching IMGT annotations. A later analysis found that TCR association rates varied across HLA loci, with DRB1 alleles showing the most associated TCRs and HLA-C alleles the fewest. A group of highly shared sequence variants was considered likely to be a technical artifact of the sequencing pipeline. Correlated functional status among segregating V segments might reflect linkage disequilibrium, but an unknown experimental factor could not be ruled out.

V and J lose 5 bases and 4 bases, and a span of 17 bases separates them. The CDR3 holds 15 amino acids from the cysteine to the phenylalanine. Only the CDR3 DNA is retained, 45 bases long and in frame from the first base. CDR1 SNHLY and CDR2 FYNNEI are derived from the germline V gene. This clonotype was obtained from a woman aged 55-69 years in good health and CMV-seropositive. The V gene is TRBV2 and the J gene is TRBJ1-2; possibly the D gene is TRBD1, per 6 matching bases. The sample taken for sequencing was PBMCs. The nucleotide sequence reads TGTGCCAGCAGTCCGGGACACTCAGGGAGCTATGGCTACACCTTC. Translated, it reads CASSPGHSGSYGYTF. Full variable domain (CDR3 extended with the reference TRBV2 and TRBJ1-2 proteins): EPEVTQTPSHQVTQMGQEVILRCVPISNHLYFYWYRQILGQKVEFLVSFYNNEISEKSEIFDDQFSVERPDGSNFTLKIRSTKLEDSAMYFCASSPGHSGSYGYTFGSGTRLTVV.